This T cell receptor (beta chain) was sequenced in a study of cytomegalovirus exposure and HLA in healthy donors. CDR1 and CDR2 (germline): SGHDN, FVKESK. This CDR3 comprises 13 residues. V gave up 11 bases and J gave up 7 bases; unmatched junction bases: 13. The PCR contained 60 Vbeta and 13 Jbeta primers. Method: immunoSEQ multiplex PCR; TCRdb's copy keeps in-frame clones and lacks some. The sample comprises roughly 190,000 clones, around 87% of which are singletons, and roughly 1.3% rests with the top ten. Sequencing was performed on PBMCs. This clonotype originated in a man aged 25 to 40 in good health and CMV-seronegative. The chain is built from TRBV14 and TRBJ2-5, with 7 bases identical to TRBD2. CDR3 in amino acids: CASSLAGLGTQYF. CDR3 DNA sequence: TGTGCCTCCTCTTTAGCGGGCCTGGGGACCCAGTACTTC.